The following is a TCR beta chain sequence with its context. Its antigen is not identified. The V gene's germline CDR1 is SEHNR and CDR2 FQNEAQ (reference sequence). The CDR3 spans 12 residues. V dropped 1 base and J dropped 6 bases, with 7 bases sitting between them. Method: immunoSEQ multiplex PCR; TCRdb's copy keeps in-frame clones and lacks some. This sample yields more than 70,000 clones, of which around nine tenths are seen a single time; around 1.5% belongs to the top ten. The sample originates from a study of T cell responses to AZD1222 COVID-19 vaccine. Study-level background: Second-dose timings of about 4 or about 12 weeks were pooled.

Study-wide findings and caveats: Mostly white British, mostly female donors; authors suggested clonal diversity may be underestimated. Close to half of spike-specific TCRs reportedly recognize unmutated variant regions. Receipt of two AZD1222 doses was followed by a rise in Spike-specific TCR breadth and depth.

The source was peripheral blood, collected on day 0 of AZD1222 vaccination. The chain couples TRBV7-9 to TRBJ2-7; D remains ambiguous. The source is an adult in good health. CDR3 DNA: TGTGCCAGCAGCTTAGTCTTTTCCGAGCAGTACTTC. Translation: CASSLVFSEQYF.